A single sample is the source of the 9 T cell receptor beta chains below, sequenced in a study of blood T cell repertoires in COVID-19 (TCRdb year 2020). Library construction relied on the immunoSEQ multiplex PCR assay. TCRdb holds this immuneACCESS table with in-frame rearrangements only. Some clones are missing; in checked studies, unresolved V genes explain under half, and the rest has no known cause. Across this sample there are 150,000 to 200,000 clones, with 70% to 90% seen only once. Clones ranked in the top ten supply 0.9% to 0.95% of the sample. The sample taken for sequencing was peripheral blood. Source of these receptors: a man aged 55 to 69 with COVID-19, enrolled during active disease.

The rearrangement joins TRBV19 to TRBJ2-3; 9 nucleotides match TRBD2. This CDR3 spans 17 amino acids. Losses at the gene ends were 3 bases for V and 5 bases for J; bases not matched to a gene: 12. Per the germline V gene, CDR1 is LNHDA and CDR2 is SQIVND (reference sequence). This CDR3 reads CASSISGGGRAGDTQYF. The CDR3 nucleotides are TGTGCCAGTAGTATTTCGGGAGGCGGGAGGGCCGGAGATACGCAGTATTTT.

This clone turned up a few times. The CDR3 DNA reads TGTGCCAGCAGCTTGCCCGGAGCCCGCTATGGCTACACCTTC. This translates into CASSLPGARYGYTF. This chain uses TRBV5-4 with TRBJ1-2, with D uncertain. Trimming stripped 1 base from V and 4 bases from J, with 11 bases between. CDR3 length: 14 residues. Looked up from germline, CDR1 is SGHNT and CDR2 is YYREEE (reference sequence). Full variable domain (rest looked up from reference TRBV5-4 and TRBJ1-2): ETGVTQSPTHLIKTRGQQVTLRCSSQSGHNTVSWYQQALGQGPQFIFQYYREEENGRGNFPPRFSGLQFPNYSSELNVNALELDDSALYLCASSLPGARYGYTFGSGTRLTVV.

Only one count was recorded for this clone. The genes are TRBV7-2 and TRBJ1-1; 8 bases map to TRBD1. The junction had 12 bases not matched to a gene; V was cut back by 2 bases and J by 4 bases. This CDR3 is built from 17 residues. Per the germline V gene, CDR1 is SGHTA and CDR2 is FQGNSA. The CDR3 reads CASSLMAGGAIPTEAFF. The CDR3 bases are TGTGCCAGCAGCTTAATGGCAGGGGGCGCGATTCCCACTGAAGCTTTCTTT.

The chain links TRBV5-1 to TRBJ1-2; D not resolved. Trimming cost V 5 bases and J 0 bases, with 8 bases left between them. The germline V gene encodes CDR1 SGHRS and CDR2 YFSETQ. The CDR3 runs 13 residues. The CDR3 DNA reads TGCGCCAGCAGTTCCGGGACTAACTATGGCTACACCTTC. Residues: CASSSGTNYGYTF.

V usage is TRBV30 and J usage is TRBJ1-2; maybe TRBD1 (6 bases). Per germline, CDR1 GTSNPN and CDR2 SVGIG (reference sequence). This CDR3 region has 15 residues. CDR3 in DNA: TGTGCTCGGGACACCGAAACACACTTTAACTATGGCTACACCTTC. This translates into CARDTETHFNYGYTF.

This chain uses TRBV28 with TRBJ2-1, with 14 bases identical to TRBD2. This CDR3 is built from 14 residues. The V and J ends lost 6 bases and 7 bases, in that order; junction bases with no gene match: 2. Germline CDR1 is MDHEN and CDR2 is SYDVKM. As DNA, the CDR3 is TGTGCCAGCAGACGGACTAGCGGGGGGAATGAGCAGTTCTTC. Translating it yields CASRRTSGGNEQFF.

The V call is TRBV5-1, the J call TRBJ2-2; 7 bases fit TRBD1. In germline, CDR1 is SGHRS, CDR2 YFSETQ. V gave up 4 bases and J gave up 5 bases; unmatched junction bases: 5. This CDR3 is 14 amino acids long. In DNA, the CDR3 is TGCGCCAGCAGCCCGGACAGGTTAACCGGGGAGCTGTTTTTT. Amino acid sequence: CASSPDRLTGELFF.

This sequence joins TRBV29-1 and TRBJ2-1, with TRBD2 identical over 12 bases. V was pared by 5 bases and J by 6 bases, with 5 bases of the junction left unmatched. This CDR3 has 14 residues. Germline CDR1 and CDR2: SQVTM and ANQGSEA. CDR3 nucleotides: TGCAGCGTTACCCTAGCGGGAGGGGGCAATGAGCAGTTCTTC. Protein: CSVTLAGGGNEQFF.

For the CDR3, the DNA is TGTGCCAGCAGTACTCAGGGGACAGCGTACGAGCAGTACTTC. Its protein is CASSTQGTAYEQYF. This chain connects TRBV27 to TRBJ2-7; 7 nucleotides match TRBD1. The CDR3 runs 14 residues. J was trimmed by 4 bases and V by 5 bases; bases with no gene match: 8. From germline, CDR1 is MNHEY and CDR2 SMNVEV (reference sequence).